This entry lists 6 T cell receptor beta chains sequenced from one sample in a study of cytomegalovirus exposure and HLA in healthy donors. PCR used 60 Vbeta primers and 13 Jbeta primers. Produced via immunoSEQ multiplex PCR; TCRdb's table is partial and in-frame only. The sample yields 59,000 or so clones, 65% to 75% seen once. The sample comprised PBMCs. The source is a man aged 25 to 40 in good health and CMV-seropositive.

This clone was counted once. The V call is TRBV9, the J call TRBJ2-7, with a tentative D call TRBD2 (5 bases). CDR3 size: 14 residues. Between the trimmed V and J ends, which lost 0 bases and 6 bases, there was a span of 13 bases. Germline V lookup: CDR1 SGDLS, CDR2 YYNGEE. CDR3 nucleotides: TGTGCCAGCAGCGTAGACACGGGCGAGGGCGAGCAGTACTTC. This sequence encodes CASSVDTGEGEQYF.

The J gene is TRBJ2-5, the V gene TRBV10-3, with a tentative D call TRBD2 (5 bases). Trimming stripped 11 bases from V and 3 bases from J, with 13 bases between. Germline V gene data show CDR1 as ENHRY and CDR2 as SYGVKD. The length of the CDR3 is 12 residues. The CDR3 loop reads CAHGEGKETQYF. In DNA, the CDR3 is TGTGCCCATGGAGAGGGCAAAGAGACCCAGTACTTC.

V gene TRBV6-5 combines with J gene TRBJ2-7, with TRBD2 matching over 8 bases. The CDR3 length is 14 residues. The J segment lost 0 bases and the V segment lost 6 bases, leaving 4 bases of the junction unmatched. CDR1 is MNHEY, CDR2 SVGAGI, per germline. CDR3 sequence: CASRAGVSSYEQYF. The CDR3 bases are TGTGCCAGCAGAGCGGGGGTGAGCTCCTACGAGCAGTACTTC.

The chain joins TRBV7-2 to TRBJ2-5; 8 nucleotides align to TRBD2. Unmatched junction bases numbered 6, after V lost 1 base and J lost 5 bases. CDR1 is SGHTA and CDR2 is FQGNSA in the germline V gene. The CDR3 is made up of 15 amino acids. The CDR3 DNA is TGTGCCAGCAGCTTAGTTTGGGCTAGCGGGGAGACCCAGTACTTC. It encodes CASSLVWASGETQYF. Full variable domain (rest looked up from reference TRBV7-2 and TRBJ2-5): GAGVSQSPSNKVTEKGKDVELRCDPISGHTALYWYRQSLGQGLEFLIYFQGNSAPDKSGLPSDRFSAERTGGSVSTLTIQRTQQEDSAVYLCASSLVWASGETQYFGPGTRLLVL.

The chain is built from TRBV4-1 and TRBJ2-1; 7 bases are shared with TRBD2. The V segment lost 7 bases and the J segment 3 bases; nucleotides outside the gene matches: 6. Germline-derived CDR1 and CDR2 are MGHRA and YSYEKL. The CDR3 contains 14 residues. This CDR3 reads CASTLGGSYNEQFF. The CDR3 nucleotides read TGCGCCAGCACCCTCGGCGGGAGCTACAATGAGCAGTTCTTC.

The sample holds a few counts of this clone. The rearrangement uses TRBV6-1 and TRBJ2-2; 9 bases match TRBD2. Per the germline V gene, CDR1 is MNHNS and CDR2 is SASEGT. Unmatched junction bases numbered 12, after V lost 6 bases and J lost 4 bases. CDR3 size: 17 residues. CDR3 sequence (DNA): TGTGCCAGCAGAGAAAGGGCGATAGCGGGGGTCACCGGGGAGCTGTTTTTT. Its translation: CASRERAIAGVTGELFF.